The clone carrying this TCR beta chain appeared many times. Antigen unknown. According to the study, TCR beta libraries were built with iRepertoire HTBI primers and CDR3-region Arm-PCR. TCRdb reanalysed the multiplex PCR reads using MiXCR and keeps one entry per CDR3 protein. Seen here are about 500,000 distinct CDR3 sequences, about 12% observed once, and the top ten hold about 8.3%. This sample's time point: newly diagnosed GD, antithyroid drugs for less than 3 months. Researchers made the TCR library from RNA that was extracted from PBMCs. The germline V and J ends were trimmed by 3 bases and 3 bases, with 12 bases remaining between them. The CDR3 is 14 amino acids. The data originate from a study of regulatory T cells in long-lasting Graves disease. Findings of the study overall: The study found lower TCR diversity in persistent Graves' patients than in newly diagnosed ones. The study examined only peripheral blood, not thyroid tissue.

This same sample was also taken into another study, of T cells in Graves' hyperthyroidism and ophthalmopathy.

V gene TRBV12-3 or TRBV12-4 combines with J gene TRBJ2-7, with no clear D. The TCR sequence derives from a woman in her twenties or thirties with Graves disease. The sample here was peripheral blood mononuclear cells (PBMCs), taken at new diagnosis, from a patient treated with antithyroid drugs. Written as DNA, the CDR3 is TGTGCCAGCAGTTTTACGGCAGGATTCTACGAGCAGTACTTC. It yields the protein CASSFTAGFYEQYF.